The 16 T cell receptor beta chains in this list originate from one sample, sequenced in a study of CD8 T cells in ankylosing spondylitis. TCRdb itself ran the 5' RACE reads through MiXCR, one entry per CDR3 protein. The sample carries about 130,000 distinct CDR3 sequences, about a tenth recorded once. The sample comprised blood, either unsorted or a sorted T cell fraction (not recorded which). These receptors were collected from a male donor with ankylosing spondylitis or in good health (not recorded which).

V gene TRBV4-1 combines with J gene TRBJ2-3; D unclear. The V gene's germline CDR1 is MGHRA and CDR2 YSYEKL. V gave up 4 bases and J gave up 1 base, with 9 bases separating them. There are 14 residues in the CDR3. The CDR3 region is CASSPLEGTDTQYF. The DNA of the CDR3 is TGCGCCAGCAGCCCCCTGGAAGGCACAGATACGCAGTATTTT.

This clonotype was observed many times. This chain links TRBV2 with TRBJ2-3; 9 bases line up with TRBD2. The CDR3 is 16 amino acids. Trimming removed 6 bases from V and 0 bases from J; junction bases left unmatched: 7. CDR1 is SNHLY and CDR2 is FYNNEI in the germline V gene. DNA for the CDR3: TGTGCCAGCAGGGCGGGAGGGCCCGGGAGCACAGATACGCAGTATTTT. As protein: CASRAGGPGSTDTQYF.

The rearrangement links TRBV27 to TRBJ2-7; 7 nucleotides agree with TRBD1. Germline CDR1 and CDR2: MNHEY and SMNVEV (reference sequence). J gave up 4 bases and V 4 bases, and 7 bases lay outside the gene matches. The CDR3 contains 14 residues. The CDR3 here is CASSYFRDSYEQYF. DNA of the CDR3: TGTGCCAGCAGTTATTTCCGGGACAGTTACGAGCAGTACTTC.

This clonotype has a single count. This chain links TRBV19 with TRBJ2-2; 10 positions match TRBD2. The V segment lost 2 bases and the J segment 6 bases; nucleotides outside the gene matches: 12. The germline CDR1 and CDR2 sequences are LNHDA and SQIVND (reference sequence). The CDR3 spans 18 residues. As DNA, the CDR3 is TGTGCCAGTAGTATACAGGCTAGCGGGAGTCATCGTCCCGGGGAGCTGTTTTTT. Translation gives CASSIQASGSHRPGELFF.

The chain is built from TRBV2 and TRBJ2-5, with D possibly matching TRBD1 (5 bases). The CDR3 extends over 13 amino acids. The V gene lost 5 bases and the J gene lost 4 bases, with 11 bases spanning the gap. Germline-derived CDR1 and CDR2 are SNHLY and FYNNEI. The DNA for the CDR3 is TGTGCCAGCAGTTTCCAGGGTCTAGAGACCCAGTACTTC. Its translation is CASSFQGLETQYF.

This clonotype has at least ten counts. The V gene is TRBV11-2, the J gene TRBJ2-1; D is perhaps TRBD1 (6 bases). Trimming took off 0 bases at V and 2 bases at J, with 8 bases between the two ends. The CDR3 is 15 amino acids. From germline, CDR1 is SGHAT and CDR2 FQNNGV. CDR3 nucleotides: TGTGCCAGCAGCTTAGACAGGGGCCCCTACAATGAGCAGTTCTTC. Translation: CASSLDRGPYNEQFF. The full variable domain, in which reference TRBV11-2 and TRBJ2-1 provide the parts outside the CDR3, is EAGVAQSPRYKIIEKRQSVAFWCNPISGHATLYWYQQILGQGPKLLIQFQNNGVVDDSQLPKDRFSAERLKGVDSTLKIQPAKLEDSAVYLCASSLDRGPYNEQFFGPGTRLTVL.

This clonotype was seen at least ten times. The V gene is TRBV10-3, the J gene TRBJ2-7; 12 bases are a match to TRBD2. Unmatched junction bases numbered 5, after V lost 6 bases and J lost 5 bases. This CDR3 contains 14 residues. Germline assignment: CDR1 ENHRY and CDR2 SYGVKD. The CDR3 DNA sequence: TGTGCCATCAGATCTAGCGGGAGGGCAGACGAGCAGTACTTC. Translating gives CAIRSSGRADEQYF.

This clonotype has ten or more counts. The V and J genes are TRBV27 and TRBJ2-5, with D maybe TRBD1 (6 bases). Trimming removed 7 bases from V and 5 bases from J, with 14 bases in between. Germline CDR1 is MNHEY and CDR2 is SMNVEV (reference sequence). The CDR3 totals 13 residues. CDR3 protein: CASKMGALETQYF. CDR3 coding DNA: TGTGCCAGCAAAATGGGGGCCCTTGAGACCCAGTACTTC.

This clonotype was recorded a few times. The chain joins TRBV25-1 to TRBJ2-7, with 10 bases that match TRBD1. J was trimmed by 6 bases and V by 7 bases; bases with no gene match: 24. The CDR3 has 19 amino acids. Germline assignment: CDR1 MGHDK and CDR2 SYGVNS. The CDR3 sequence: CASNTARDRGFEPRIEQYF. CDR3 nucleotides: TGTGCCAGCAACACCGCCCGGGACAGGGGATTTGAGCCGAGGATCGAGCAGTACTTC.

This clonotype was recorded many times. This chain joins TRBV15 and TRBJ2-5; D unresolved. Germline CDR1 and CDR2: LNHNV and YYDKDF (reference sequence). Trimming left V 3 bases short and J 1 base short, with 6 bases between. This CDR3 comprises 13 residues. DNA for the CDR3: TGTGCCACCAGCAGGTCCGGCCAAGAGACCCAGTACTTC. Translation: CATSRSGQETQYF.

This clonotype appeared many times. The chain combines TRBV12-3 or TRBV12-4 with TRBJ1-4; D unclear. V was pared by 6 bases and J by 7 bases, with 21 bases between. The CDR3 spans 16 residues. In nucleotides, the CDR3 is TGTGCCAGCAGCCGGCTCTTTCGGGCCAGCGGTGAAAAACTGTTTTTT. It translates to CASSRLFRASGEKLFF.

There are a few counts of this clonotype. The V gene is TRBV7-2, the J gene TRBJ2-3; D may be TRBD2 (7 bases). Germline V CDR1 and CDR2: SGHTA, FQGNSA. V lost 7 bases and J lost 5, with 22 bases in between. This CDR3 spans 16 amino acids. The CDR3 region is CASTSRGGGRGDTQYF. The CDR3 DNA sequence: TGTGCCAGCACCTCCCGAGGGGGGGGCCGAGGAGATACGCAGTATTTT.

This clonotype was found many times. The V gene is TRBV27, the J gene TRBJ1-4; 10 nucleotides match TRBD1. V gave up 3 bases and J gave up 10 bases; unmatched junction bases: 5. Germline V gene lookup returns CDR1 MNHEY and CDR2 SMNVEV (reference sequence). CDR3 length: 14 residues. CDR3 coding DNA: TGTGCCAGCAGTTTGAGGTGGACAGGGGGAAAACTGTTTTTT. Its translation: CASSLRWTGGKLFF. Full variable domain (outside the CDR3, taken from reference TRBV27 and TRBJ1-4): EAQVTQNPRYLITVTGKKLTVTCSQNMNHEYMSWYRQDPGLGLRQIYYSMNVEVTDKGDVPEGYKVSRKEKRNFPLILESPSPNQTSLYFCASSLRWTGGKLFFGSGTQLSVL.

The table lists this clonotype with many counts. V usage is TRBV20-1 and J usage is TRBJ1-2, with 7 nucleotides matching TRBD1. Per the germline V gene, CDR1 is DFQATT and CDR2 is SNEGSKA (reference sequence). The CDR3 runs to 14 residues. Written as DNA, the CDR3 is TGCGCAGAAAGACAGGGCTTGAAGGGGTATGGCTACACCTTC. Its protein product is CAERQGLKGYGYTF.

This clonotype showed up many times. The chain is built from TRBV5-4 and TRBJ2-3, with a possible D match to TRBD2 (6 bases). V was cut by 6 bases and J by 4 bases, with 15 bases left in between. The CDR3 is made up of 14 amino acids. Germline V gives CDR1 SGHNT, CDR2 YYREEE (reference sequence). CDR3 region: CASTPGTGADTQYF. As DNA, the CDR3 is TGTGCCAGCACCCCCGGAACGGGAGCAGATACGCAGTATTTT.

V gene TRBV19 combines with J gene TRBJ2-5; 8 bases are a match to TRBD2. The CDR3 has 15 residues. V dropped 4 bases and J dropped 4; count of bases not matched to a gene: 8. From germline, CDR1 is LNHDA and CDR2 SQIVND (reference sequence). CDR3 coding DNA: TGTGCCAGTAGTAACAGCGGGAGAAGAGGAGAGACCCAGTACTTC. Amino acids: CASSNSGRRGETQYF.